Listed here are 14 T cell receptor beta chains from one sample, sequenced in a study of shared clonotypes between healthy human individuals. Here immunoSEQ multiplex PCR was the method, and the copy in TCRdb shows in-frame clones only, minus some. This table has around 1.9 million clones, roughly 91% appearing once. The naive CD8 population came from CD45RO-negative cells selected for CCR7, without terminally differentiated effector memory CD45RA+ cells. Sample: naive CD8+ T cells from PBMCs. Receptor source: a man aged 18-30 years in good health. Some clones in this sample may be carry-over from other donors' samples.

This sequence joins TRBV6-1 and TRBJ2-5, with D maybe TRBD2 (6 bases). Trimming stripped 0 bases from V and 5 bases from J, with 16 bases between. The germline gives CDR1 MNHNS, CDR2 SASEGT. The CDR3 is made up of 16 amino acids. CDR3 sequence reads: CASSEAATSLVETQYF. The CDR3 nucleotides are TGTGCCAGCAGTGAAGCGGCAACTAGCTTAGTGGAGACCCAGTACTTC.

As concerns this clone: The same CDR3 arises from other DNA sequences in this sample as well. The chain's CDR3 is CASSSRGWETQYF. The CDR3 DNA follows: TGTGCCAGCAGTTCACGAGGGTGGGAGACCCAGTACTTC. The chain has TRBV27 and TRBJ2-5, with D perhaps TRBD2 (5 bases). V lost 4 bases, J lost 5 bases, and 11 bases lay in between. The germline CDR1 and CDR2 sequences are MNHEY and SMNVEV (reference sequence). This CDR3 has 13 residues.

The V gene is TRBV28, the J gene TRBJ1-2; a possible D gene is TRBD1 (5 bases). Trimming removed 1 base at V and 7 bases at J, with 10 bases between. Germline CDR1 reads MDHEN; CDR2 reads SYDVKM. The CDR3 is 13 amino acids. The CDR3 reads CASSLLGGLGYTF. The CDR3, as DNA: TGTGCCAGCAGTTTATTGGGGGGTCTTGGCTACACCTTC.

This chain connects TRBV19 to TRBJ1-2, with TRBD1 identical over 8 bases. J lost 6 bases, V lost 3 bases, and 9 bases had no gene match. The CDR3 loop spans 15 amino acids. Germline-derived CDR1 and CDR2 are LNHDA and SQIVND (reference sequence). CDR3 amino acids: CASSIRDRSHDGYTF. Written as DNA, the CDR3 is TGTGCCAGTAGTATCAGGGACAGGAGCCACGATGGCTACACCTTC. The whole variable domain, filled in from reference TRBV19 and TRBJ1-2, reads DGGITQSPKYLFRKEGQNVTLSCEQNLNHDAMYWYRQDPGQGLRLIYYSQIVNDFQKGDIAEGYSVSREKKESFPLTVTSAQKNPTAFYLCASSIRDRSHDGYTFGSGTRLTVV.

This clone occurred once. The V call is TRBV19, the J call TRBJ2-7, with 10 bases matching TRBD1. Germline V lookup: CDR1 LNHDA, CDR2 SQIVND (reference sequence). The V segment lost 4 bases and the J segment 6 bases; nucleotides outside the gene matches: 9. There are 15 residues in the CDR3. CDR3 region: CASSRDRGPNAEQYF. CDR3 DNA: TGTGCCAGTAGTAGGGACAGGGGTCCTAATGCCGAGCAGTACTTC.

This chain joins TRBV5-1 and TRBJ1-2; D ambiguous. The germline gives CDR1 SGHRS, CDR2 YFSETQ. Trimming took off 0 bases at V and 3 bases at J, with 9 bases between the two ends. The CDR3 is 14 amino acids. CDR3 amino acids: CASSLVPEDYGYTF. CDR3 sequence (DNA): TGCGCCAGCAGCTTGGTGCCGGAGGACTATGGCTACACCTTC.

The J gene is TRBJ2-7, the V gene TRBV9; D unclear. CDR1 is SGDLS and CDR2 is YYNGEE in the germline V gene. Trimming took off 3 bases at V and 0 bases at J, with 13 bases between the two ends. The CDR3 has 15 residues. This CDR3 reads CASSASGPFSYEQYF. Written as DNA, the CDR3 is TGTGCCAGCAGCGCGTCCGGGCCATTCTCCTACGAGCAGTACTTC.

The chain combines TRBV28 with TRBJ2-5; D unresolved. The CDR3 is made up of 13 amino acids. In germline, CDR1 is MDHEN, CDR2 SYDVKM. Trimming removed 2 bases from V and 2 bases from J, with 6 bases in between. This CDR3 is CASSLIRQETQYF. The CDR3 nucleotides read TGTGCCAGCAGTTTAATCAGGCAAGAGACCCAGTACTTC.

V gene TRBV28 combines with J gene TRBJ2-1; either TRBD1 or TRBD2 may supply D (5 bases each). CDR3 length: 17 residues. The V gene lost 6 bases and the J gene lost 7 bases, with 25 bases spanning the gap. Germline V gene data show CDR1 as MDHEN and CDR2 as SYDVKM. The CDR3 nucleotides are TGTGCCAGCAGACAAGGCCCGGGACCCTCCATGGGGAATGAGCAGTTCTTC. Encoded protein: CASRQGPGPSMGNEQFF. Using reference TRBV28 and TRBJ2-1 for the parts outside the CDR3, the full variable domain is DVKVTQSSRYLVKRTGEKVFLECVQDMDHENMFWYRQDPGLGLRLIYFSYDVKMKEKGDIPEGYSVSREKKERFSLILESASTNQTSMYLCASRQGPGPSMGNEQFFGPGTRLTVL.

The sample holds a few counts of this clone. The chain joins TRBV7-9 to TRBJ2-7; TRBD1 aligns across 8 bases. This CDR3 contains 12 residues. Per the germline V gene, CDR1 is SEHNR and CDR2 is FQNEAQ (reference sequence). With V trimmed by 6 bases and J by 7 bases, 5 bases remained unmatched. The CDR3 nucleotides read TGTGCCAGCAGGGACAGGGCGTTGGAGCAGTACTTC. It specifies CASRDRALEQYF.

This clone was found a few times. The chain carries TRBV2 and TRBJ1-5; the D is unclear. The V and J ends lost 4 bases and 9 bases respectively, with 10 bases between them. Germline V lookup: CDR1 SNHLY, CDR2 FYNNEI. The CDR3 runs to 12 residues. The CDR3 nucleotides read TGTGCCAGCAGTGTAGGACTAGGGCCCCAGCATTTT. It is translated as CASSVGLGPQHF.

The rearrangement uses TRBV6-5 and TRBJ2-5; D may match TRBD1 or TRBD2 (7 bases each). Germline V gene data show CDR1 as MNHEY and CDR2 as SVGAGI. CDR3 length: 14 residues. The V end lost 6 bases, the J end lost 4 bases, and 15 bases lay between the germline ends. The CDR3 loop reads CASSGGTAGETQYF. The CDR3 region has the DNA TGTGCCAGCAGCGGGGGGACAGCGGGAGAGACCCAGTACTTC.

The chain has TRBV7-8 and TRBJ1-5; D may be TRBD1 (5 bases). Germline loops: CDR1 SGHVS, CDR2 FQNEAQ. The CDR3 length is 15 residues. V gave up 5 bases and J gave up 4 bases, with 15 bases separating them. CDR3 DNA: TGTGCCAGCAGCGCACCCAGGGAGCTTAATCAGCCCCAGCATTTT. This codes for CASSAPRELNQPQHF.

The sample holds one count of this clone. V is TRBV29-1 and J is TRBJ1-4; possibly TRBD1 for D (5 bases). This CDR3 has 12 amino acids. The germline V gene encodes CDR1 SQVTM and CDR2 ANQGSEA. Deletions cut 8 bases from V and 8 bases from J, with 15 bases between. As DNA, the CDR3 is TGCAGCACCCTGGGGGGAGGCGAAAAACTGTTTTTT. This encodes CSTLGGGEKLFF. The full variable domain, with the rest looked up from reference TRBV29-1 and TRBJ1-4, is SAVISQKPSRDICQRGTSLTIQCQVDSQVTMMFWYRQQPGQSLTLIATANQGSEATYESGFVIDKFPISRPNLTFSTLTVSNMSPEDSSIYLCSTLGGGEKLFFGSGTQLSVL.